This T cell receptor (beta chain) came from a study of blood T cell repertoires in COVID-19. In the source study's methods: Estimates of nucleated cell counts were drawn from the amplification of reference gene primers. Generated by immunoSEQ multiplex PCR, the TCRdb table keeps only in-frame clones and is missing some. V and J calls and clone size are copied from that table; D and trimming were computed from the DNA. Among 160,000 or so clones listed, under 90% were seen once. The CDR3 contains 16 residues. The germline CDR1 and CDR2 sequences are MNHEY and SMNVEV (reference sequence). The V gene end was trimmed by 5 bases and the J gene end by 3 bases; junction bases not matched to a gene: 6.

The V call is TRBV27, the J call TRBJ2-4, with 11 bases matching TRBD2. This sequence was found in a woman of 80 years or more with acute or convalescent COVID-19. The sequenced material came from peripheral blood. The CDR3 region is CASSPLGLAGKNIQYF. The CDR3 DNA reads TGTGCCAGCAGTCCCTTAGGACTAGCGGGCAAAAACATTCAGTACTTC.